One sample yielded the 26 T cell receptor beta chains listed below, sequenced in a study of Ad26.COV2.S vaccination and SARS-CoV-2 variants. Data came from immunoSEQ multiplex PCR; TCRdb stores just in-frame clones and leaves some out. Seen here are some 300,000 clones, around four fifths observed once, and the top ten hold under 2.5%. Treatment given: some 19 received Ad26.COV2.S at low or high dose, single or two shots; about 5 received placebo; per-sample allocation not given. Repertoires come from day 63 after the first vaccine or placebo injection. Here the sequenced sample was peripheral blood, taken in a trial of Ad26.COV2.S vaccine versus placebo. Receptor source: a person between 18 and 65 years old who received the Ad26.COV2.S COVID-19 vaccine or a placebo.

The genes are TRBV11-3 and TRBJ2-3; 9 bases map to TRBD1. V was pared by 8 bases and J by 0 bases, with 18 bases of the junction left unmatched. Germline V gives CDR1 SGHNT, CDR2 YENEEA. The length of the CDR3 is 19 residues. CDR3 in amino acids: CASVSPAGQGVSSTDTQYF. Here the CDR3 DNA reads TGTGCCAGCGTTAGTCCCGCGGGACAGGGAGTTTCTAGCACAGATACGCAGTATTTT.

This clone has a single count. The CDR3 protein is CASSFTGDSNQPQHF. Written as DNA, the CDR3 is TGCGCCAGCAGCTTCACCGGGGACAGCAATCAGCCCCAGCATTTT. V and J are TRBV5-1 and TRBJ1-5; D is perhaps TRBD1 (5 bases). Looked up from germline, CDR1 is SGHRS and CDR2 is YFSETQ. V shed 2 bases and J shed 1 base, with 10 bases lying between them. This CDR3 is 15 amino acids long.

This clone occurred a few times. This chain links TRBV20-1 with TRBJ1-6; 9 nucleotides align to TRBD1. Germline V gives CDR1 DFQATT, CDR2 SNEGSKA (reference sequence). V was pared by 3 bases and J by 8 bases, with 11 bases of the junction left unmatched. The CDR3 contains 16 residues. The CDR3 region is CSASFGPWDRDSPLHF. For the CDR3, the DNA is TGCAGTGCTAGTTTTGGGCCGTGGGACAGGGATTCACCCCTCCACTTT.

The chain carries TRBV11-2 and TRBJ1-1; maybe TRBD1 (5 bases). The germline gives CDR1 SGHAT, CDR2 FQNNGV. CDR3 size: 17 residues. V shed 4 bases and J shed 4 bases, with 22 bases lying between them. In nucleotides, the CDR3 is TGTGCCAGCAGCTCCTTTAAGGCCCCCGGGGGGTTCACTGAAGCTTTCTTT. This gives the protein CASSSFKAPGGFTEAFF.

This clone was seen a handful of times. CDR3 nucleotides: TGTGCCAGCAGCCTGACTAGCGGAAGGGGAGATACGCAGTATTTT. As protein: CASSLTSGRGDTQYF. The V gene is TRBV7-2, the J gene TRBJ2-3; TRBD2 aligns across 9 bases. The CDR3 extends over 15 amino acids. The V and J ends lost 5 bases and 5 bases, in that order; junction bases with no gene match: 8. The germline CDR1 and CDR2 sequences are SGHTA and FQGNSA.

The V and J genes are TRBV7-9 and TRBJ1-6, with D possibly being TRBD1 (5 bases). The V and J ends lost 4 bases and 5 bases respectively, with 21 bases between them. This CDR3 has 18 amino acids. In germline, CDR1 is SEHNR, CDR2 FQNEAQ (reference sequence). CDR3 residues: CASSSFPLVEGNNSPLHF. CDR3 sequence (DNA): TGTGCCAGCAGCTCCTTTCCACTCGTTGAGGGGAATAATTCACCCCTCCACTTT.

The chain combines TRBV6-1 with TRBJ2-1; perhaps TRBD1 as D (6 bases). Germline V gene sequence: CDR1 MNHNS, CDR2 SASEGT. V gave up 3 bases and J gave up 8 bases, with 11 bases separating them. The CDR3 consists of 13 residues. The CDR3 is CASSDNQGYEQFF. CDR3 sequence (DNA): TGTGCCAGCAGTGATAATCAGGGGTATGAGCAGTTCTTC.

This chain joins TRBV2 and TRBJ1-4; 7 bases align to TRBD1. The V gene end was trimmed by 1 base and the J gene end by 7 bases; junction bases not matched to a gene: 3. Germline V CDR1 and CDR2: SNHLY, FYNNEI. The CDR3 loop spans 14 amino acids. The CDR3, as DNA: TGTGCCAGCAGTGAAGAGACAGGGACTGAAAAACTGTTTTTT. Translation gives CASSEETGTEKLFF.

This clone occurred many times. The genes are TRBV6-4 and TRBJ2-3; D is undetermined. V shed 4 bases and J shed 3 bases, with 11 bases lying between them. Germline CDR1 is MRHNA and CDR2 is SNTAGT. This CDR3 spans 14 amino acids. The CDR3 bases are TGTGCCAGCAGTGGCTCGGCCACTACAGATACGCAGTATTTT. Protein sequence: CASSGSATTDTQYF.

V usage is TRBV7-8 and J usage is TRBJ2-7, with a possible D match to TRBD1 (6 bases). The CDR3 consists of 14 residues. Trimming shortened V by 7 bases and J by 6 bases, and 19 bases separated the two germline ends. Germline values: CDR1 SGHVS, CDR2 FQNEAQ. CDR3 amino acids: CASTWGQGTGEQYF. The DNA for the CDR3 is TGTGCCAGCACCTGGGGGCAGGGAACGGGCGAGCAGTACTTC. The whole variable domain, filled in from reference TRBV7-8 and TRBJ2-7, reads GAGVSQSPRYKVAKRGQDVALRCDPISGHVSLFWYQQALGQGPEFLTYFQNEAQLDKSGLPSDRFFAERPEGSVSTLKIQRTQQEDSAVYLCASTWGQGTGEQYFGPGTRLTVT.

In its sample, this clone was seen once. CDR3 DNA sequence: TGTGCCATCAGTGCTGACAGGGGGCAAACTGAAGCTTTCTTT. Translation: CAISADRGQTEAFF. The chain couples TRBV10-3 to TRBJ1-1, with 10 nucleotides matching TRBD1. Germline assignment: CDR1 ENHRY and CDR2 SYGVKD. The CDR3 is made up of 14 amino acids. The V gene end was trimmed by 4 bases and the J gene end by 5 bases; junction bases not matched to a gene: 4.

V usage is TRBV5-6 and J usage is TRBJ2-7; D remains unclear. This CDR3 has 15 residues. Trimming removed 4 bases from V and 5 bases from J, with 19 bases in between. CDR1 and CDR2 (germline): SGHDT, YYEEEE. CDR3 sequence (DNA): TGTGCCAGCAGCCCCCACCCCGGCGCAGTCAACGAGCAGTACTTC. Its translation is CASSPHPGAVNEQYF.

This clone has only a few counts. This sequence joins TRBV11-3 and TRBJ2-7; the D call may be TRBD1 or TRBD2 (5 bases each). The V gene's germline CDR1 is SGHNT and CDR2 YENEEA. This CDR3 region has 15 residues. Trimming took 5 bases from V and 3 from J, leaving 17 bases between them. The CDR3 coding sequence is TGTGCCAGCAGCCACGCCCCCGGGGCCCACTACGAGCAGTACTTC. It is translated as CASSHAPGAHYEQYF.

The rearrangement links TRBV5-6 to TRBJ1-5; D not resolved. This CDR3 has 14 residues. Looked up from germline, CDR1 is SGHDT and CDR2 is YYEEEE. V lost 7 bases to trimming and J lost 6 bases, with 17 bases between them. CDR3 DNA sequence: TGTGCCAGCTCCTCCGGACCCATGGTTCAGCCCCAGCATTTT. The encoded protein is CASSSGPMVQPQHF.

The chain employs TRBV9 and TRBJ2-7; perhaps TRBD2 as D (5 bases). The CDR3 is made up of 13 amino acids. Germline loops: CDR1 SGDLS, CDR2 YYNGEE. The V end was cut by 1 base, the J end by 3 bases, with 8 bases between. For the CDR3, the DNA is TGTGCCAGCAGCGTATACGAGGGCTACGAGCAGTACTTC. It is translated as CASSVYEGYEQYF.

The rearrangement uses TRBV11-2 and TRBJ1-2, with D possibly being TRBD1 (5 bases). The CDR3 covers 15 residues. Germline values: CDR1 SGHAT, CDR2 FQNNGV. The V and J ends lost 2 bases and 2 bases respectively, with 12 bases between them. CDR3 protein: CASSLSGRVNYGYTF. As DNA, the CDR3 is TGTGCCAGCAGCTTAAGTGGCAGGGTGAACTATGGCTACACCTTC.

This clone was recorded only once. The CDR3 sequence is CASSPSLRQYSNQPQHF. The CDR3 bases are TGTGCCAGTAGCCCATCCCTTCGGCAGTATAGCAATCAGCCCCAGCATTTT. The chain employs TRBV19 and TRBJ1-5; D is undetermined. Trimming took off 6 bases at V and 0 bases at J, with 18 bases between the two ends. This CDR3 has 17 residues. CDR1 is LNHDA and CDR2 is SQIVND in the germline V gene (reference sequence).

The J gene is TRBJ1-2, the V gene TRBV28; no reliable D call. Trimming cost V 8 bases and J 0 bases, with 10 bases left between them. This CDR3 is 13 amino acids long. The germline CDR1 and CDR2 sequences are MDHEN and SYDVKM. The CDR3 loop is CASRPIANYGYTF. CDR3 in DNA: TGTGCCAGCCGACCGATAGCTAACTATGGCTACACCTTC.

The chain has TRBV24-1 and TRBJ2-2, with D uncertain. V shed 5 bases and J shed 8 bases, with 11 bases lying between them. Germline assignment: CDR1 KGHDR and CDR2 SFDVKD. The CDR3 loop spans 13 amino acids. Here the CDR3 DNA reads TGTGCCACCAGTGTCATCACGTCGGGGGAGCTGTTTTTT. It codes for CATSVITSGELFF.

The chain combines TRBV7-2 with TRBJ1-4; 7 nucleotides match TRBD1. The CDR3 extends over 14 amino acids. J lost 11 bases, V lost 2 bases, and 8 bases had no gene match. CDR1 and CDR2 from the germline V gene are SGHTA and FQGNSA. The CDR3 DNA follows: TGTGCCAGCAGCTTACAGACAGGGACGTTGAAACTGTTTTTT. Translating gives CASSLQTGTLKLFF.

The rearrangement links TRBV24-1 to TRBJ2-3, with D unresolved. The CDR3 has 12 residues. Germline V gives CDR1 KGHDR, CDR2 SFDVKD. Trimming took off 1 base at V and 4 bases at J, with 2 bases between the two ends. CDR3 sequence reads: CATSDFADTQYF. Written as DNA, the CDR3 is TGTGCCACCAGTGATTTTGCAGATACGCAGTATTTT.

CDR3 region: CASSMDRSYEQYF. The CDR3 coding sequence is TGCGCCAGCAGCATGGACAGGTCCTACGAGCAGTACTTC. The rearrangement joins TRBV5-1 to TRBJ2-7, with 7 bases matching TRBD1. The CDR3 loop spans 13 amino acids. Germline loops: CDR1 SGHRS, CDR2 YFSETQ. The ends lost 4 bases at V and 1 base at J; junction bases unmatched: 2.

The rearrangement uses TRBV3-1 (or the pseudogene TRBV3-2) and TRBJ1-2; D unresolved. The CDR3 has 14 residues. CDR1 is LGHDT, CDR2 YNNKEL, per germline (reference sequence). V lost 4 bases, J lost 4 bases, and 13 bases lay in between. Written as DNA, the CDR3 is TGTGCCAGCAGCCGTAGCAGGCTCAGCTATGGCTACACCTTC. It codes for CASSRSRLSYGYTF.

This clone was found once. This chain uses TRBV9 with TRBJ1-6; maybe TRBD1 (6 bases). V was clipped by 2 bases and J by 12 bases, with 21 bases between them. Germline lookup yields CDR1 SGDLS and CDR2 YYNGEE. There are 16 residues in the CDR3. CDR3 DNA: TGTGCCAGCAGCGTTGGACAGTCGATGAGGATGGGACCCCTCCACTTT. Amino acids: CASSVGQSMRMGPLHF.

The gene calls are TRBV9 and TRBJ2-3; 12 nucleotides agree with TRBD1. CDR3 length: 15 residues. With V trimmed by 5 bases and J by 6 bases, 7 bases remained unmatched. The V gene's germline CDR1 is SGDLS and CDR2 YYNGEE. The CDR3 spells CASRPGQGASDTQYF. CDR3 nucleotide sequence: TGTGCCAGCAGACCGGGACAGGGGGCGTCGGATACGCAGTATTTT.

The CDR3, as DNA: TGTGCCAGCAAATTGACAGGGCAGCAGCCGGGGGAGCTGTTTTTT. Its translation: CASKLTGQQPGELFF. V gene TRBV6-5 combines with J gene TRBJ2-2; 7 bases fit TRBD1. V shed 7 bases and J 8 bases; nucleotides not matched to a gene: 13. The length of the CDR3 is 15 residues. CDR1 is MNHEY and CDR2 is SVGAGI in the germline V gene.